Each of the 26 T cell receptor beta chains below was sequenced from the same sample in a study of blood T cell repertoires in COVID-19. The assay was immunoSEQ multiplex PCR, and TCRdb's table has in-frame clones only and misses some. Here the sample spans 90,000 to 120,000 clones, around 82% being singletons. The sample was peripheral blood. All receptors come from a human donor in a cohort sampled during active COVID-19.

The chain couples TRBV7-8 to TRBJ2-3, with 8 bases lining up with TRBD2. V was pared by 3 bases and J by 1 base, with 3 bases of the junction left unmatched. The CDR3 runs to 15 residues. Looked up from germline, CDR1 is SGHVS and CDR2 is FQNEAQ. The CDR3 protein is CASSFGTRGTDTQYF. The DNA for the CDR3 is TGTGCCAGCAGCTTCGGGACTAGGGGCACAGATACGCAGTATTTT.

The rearrangement links TRBV24-1 to TRBJ1-1; no reliable D call. The CDR3 spans 13 residues. The V end was cut by 1 base, the J end by 5 bases, with 7 bases between. CDR1 is KGHDR, CDR2 SFDVKD, per germline. CDR3 sequence (DNA): TGTGCCACCAGTGATTTCGCCGGGACTGAAGCTTTCTTT. This codes for CATSDFAGTEAFF.

This clone was recorded only once. This chain uses TRBV24-1 with TRBJ1-2, with 9 nucleotides matching TRBD1. V lost 3 bases to trimming and J lost 5 bases; unmatched junction nucleotides: 12. Germline values: CDR1 KGHDR, CDR2 SFDVKD. The CDR3 runs 17 residues. CDR3 in DNA: TGTGCCACCAGTGATACCGGGACAGGGAAAGGCCCTTATGGCTACACCTTC. Its translation: CATSDTGTGKGPYGYTF.

V gene TRBV18 combines with J gene TRBJ1-2, with 7 bases aligning to TRBD1. This CDR3 is built from 16 residues. Losses at the gene ends were 4 bases for V and 6 bases for J; bases not matched to a gene: 14. Per germline, CDR1 KGHSH and CDR2 LQKENI. The CDR3: CASSLSLDRRQNGYTF. In DNA form, the CDR3 reads TGTGCCAGCTCACTCTCTTTGGACAGGCGCCAAAATGGCTACACCTTC.

The chain combines TRBV18 with TRBJ1-1; no reliable D call. The germline V gene has CDR1 KGHSH and CDR2 LQKENI. CDR3 length equals 12 residues. V was cut by 3 bases and J by 8 bases, with 10 bases left in between. This CDR3 is CASSPLREEAFF. The CDR3 nucleotides read TGTGCCAGCTCACCGCTCCGGGAGGAAGCTTTCTTT. Full variable domain (rest looked up from reference TRBV18 and TRBJ1-1): NAGVMQNPRHLVRRRGQEARLRCSPMKGHSHVYWYRQLPEEGLKFMVYLQKENIIDESGMPKERFSAEFPKEGPSILRIQQVVRGDSAAYFCASSPLREEAFFGQGTRLTVV.

The chain couples TRBV7-3 to TRBJ2-2, with 8 bases identical to TRBD2. V gave up 5 bases and J gave up 1 base; unmatched junction bases: 6. Germline lookup yields CDR1 SGHTA and CDR2 FQGTGA. The CDR3 loop spans 16 amino acids. DNA of the CDR3: TGTGCCAGCAGCCCCTTTAGCGGGGTGAACACCGGGGAGCTGTTTTTT. Its translation is CASSPFSGVNTGELFF.

V is TRBV28 and J is TRBJ1-1, with a tentative D call TRBD1 (5 bases). The CDR3 length is 14 residues. The germline CDR1 and CDR2 sequences are MDHEN and SYDVKM. Trimming pared 6 bases from V and 6 bases from J, leaving 17 bases between. In DNA, the CDR3 is TGTGCCAGCAGCACCCCACCTCAGGGTCCTGAAGCTTTCTTT. Amino acid sequence: CASSTPPQGPEAFF.

This clone was recorded a few times. The chain couples TRBV6-5 to TRBJ2-2; a possible D gene is TRBD1 (6 bases). The CDR3 runs 15 residues. CDR1 MNHEY and CDR2 SVGAGI come from the germline V gene. Trimming cost V 9 bases and J 4 bases, with 18 bases left between them. CDR3 sequence (DNA): TGTGCCAGTGGCTCGGGACACCTCCTCACCGGGGAGCTGTTTTTT. It encodes CASGSGHLLTGELFF.

V usage is TRBV7-2 and J usage is TRBJ1-1; possibly TRBD1 for D (6 bases). Trimming removed 1 base from V and 7 bases from J, with 13 bases in between. This CDR3 has 14 residues. Per germline, CDR1 SGHTA and CDR2 FQGNSA. The CDR3 here is CASSLGGLRNEAFF. CDR3 sequence (DNA): TGTGCCAGCAGCTTAGGGGGGCTGAGAAATGAAGCTTTCTTT.

The chain has TRBV18 and TRBJ2-7, with D maybe TRBD1 (6 bases). The V gene lost 0 bases and the J gene lost 5 bases, with 20 bases spanning the gap. Germline V gene lookup returns CDR1 KGHSH and CDR2 LQKENI. CDR3 size: 17 residues. For the CDR3, the DNA is TGTGCCAGCTCACCACCGGGGGCGATCGCCCAACGCGACGAGCAGTACTTC. Translation gives CASSPPGAIAQRDEQYF.

This rearrangement joins TRBV3-1 (or the pseudogene TRBV3-2) to TRBJ2-1; D remains ambiguous. Germline CDR1 and CDR2: LGHDT and YNNKEL (reference sequence). This CDR3 has 14 amino acids. V was trimmed by 3 bases and J by 5 bases, leaving 11 bases between them. The CDR3 DNA reads as TGTGCCAGCAGCCAGGTAGCTCGACACAATGAGCAGTTCTTC. It encodes CASSQVARHNEQFF.

The V and J genes are TRBV2 and TRBJ1-1; weak D call: TRBD1 (6 bases). Germline CDR1 is SNHLY and CDR2 is FYNNEI. The CDR3 spans 15 residues. V was clipped by 4 bases and J by 2 bases, with 14 bases between them. The CDR3 region is CASSGYGQINTEAFF. The CDR3 nucleotides are TGTGCCAGCAGTGGGTACGGACAGATCAACACTGAAGCTTTCTTT.

The J gene is TRBJ2-7, the V gene TRBV3-1 (or the pseudogene TRBV3-2); D is perhaps TRBD2 (6 bases). The length of the CDR3 is 17 residues. CDR1 is LGHDT and CDR2 is YNNKEL in the germline V gene (reference sequence). The V and J ends lost 1 base and 2 bases respectively, with 18 bases between them. The CDR3 loop is CASSQGKGQGGAYEQYF. In DNA, the CDR3 is TGTGCCAGCAGCCAAGGGAAAGGGCAGGGAGGCGCCTACGAGCAGTACTTC.

V gene TRBV30 combines with J gene TRBJ2-1, with TRBD2 matching over 14 bases. Per the germline V gene, CDR1 is GTSNPN and CDR2 is SVGIG (reference sequence). V lost 4 bases to trimming and J lost 9 bases; unmatched junction nucleotides: 8. The CDR3 runs to 15 residues. The CDR3 coding sequence is TGTGCCTGGAACCGACTAGCGGGAGGGCCTGCTGAGCAGTTCTTC. Residues: CAWNRLAGGPAEQFF.

This rearrangement joins TRBV19 to TRBJ1-2, with 9 nucleotides matching TRBD1. This CDR3 is 13 amino acids long. Trimming took 4 bases from V and 8 from J; bases not matched to a gene: 5. Germline CDR1 and CDR2: LNHDA and SQIVND (reference sequence). CDR3 sequence reads: CASSTSDRGGYTF. DNA for the CDR3: TGTGCCAGTAGTACCTCGGACAGGGGAGGCTACACCTTC.

This chain links TRBV6-4 with TRBJ2-7; D is perhaps TRBD2 (6 bases). V lost 5 bases to trimming and J lost 7 bases, with 15 bases between them. CDR1 and CDR2 (germline): MRHNA, SNTAGT. The CDR3 totals 13 residues. The CDR3: CASSSTPAGEQYV. The DNA for the CDR3 is TGTGCCAGCAGTTCGACTCCGGCGGGGGAGCAGTACGTC.

The rearrangement uses TRBV5-6 and TRBJ1-5, with 9 bases fitting TRBD1. The CDR3 contains 14 residues. The junction had 5 bases not matched to a gene; V was cut back by 7 bases and J by 3 bases. Germline V gene data show CDR1 as SGHDT and CDR2 as YYEEEE. The CDR3 DNA sequence: TGTGCCAGCCAAACAGGGGGCTTCAATCAGCCCCAGCATTTT. Its translation is CASQTGGFNQPQHF. The variable domain in full, completed from reference TRBV5-6 and TRBJ1-5, reads DAGVTQSPTHLIKTRGQQVTLRCSPKSGHDTVSWYQQALGQGPQFIFQYYEEEERQRGNFPDRFSGHQFPNYSSELNVNALLLGDSALYLCASQTGGFNQPQHFGDGTRLSIL.

V is TRBV7-3 and J is TRBJ2-6; 11 bases align to TRBD1. The CDR3 sequence is 18 residues long. After removal of 1 base from V and 3 bases from J, the junction contained 5 bases not matched to a gene. CDR1 is SGHTA, CDR2 FQGTGA, per germline. CDR3 residues: CASSLIGTGGVGANVLTF. The CDR3 nucleotides are TGTGCCAGCAGCTTAATTGGGACAGGGGGTGTTGGGGCCAACGTCCTGACTTTC.

The J gene is TRBJ2-2, the V gene TRBV6-2 or TRBV6-3; TRBD2 matches at 10 bases. CDR1 and CDR2 (germline): MNHEY, SVGEGT. The V segment lost 2 bases and the J segment 4 bases; nucleotides outside the gene matches: 16. There are 20 residues in the CDR3. The CDR3 protein is CASSYHSLAGAPGGTGELFF. CDR3 in DNA: TGTGCCAGCAGTTACCATTCGCTAGCGGGAGCACCGGGTGGCACCGGGGAGCTGTTTTTT.

The gene calls are TRBV28 and TRBJ1-1; tentative D call: TRBD1 (5 bases). Per germline, CDR1 MDHEN and CDR2 SYDVKM. Trimming took off 8 bases at V and 4 bases at J, with 11 bases between the two ends. There are 12 residues in the CDR3. CDR3 sequence reads: CASSGGTTEAFF. The DNA for the CDR3 is TGTGCCAGCTCGGGGGGTACCACTGAAGCTTTCTTT.

This chain connects TRBV20-1 to TRBJ1-1, with unresolved D. Trimming removed 1 base from V and 8 bases from J, with 5 bases in between. In germline, CDR1 is DFQATT, CDR2 SNEGSKA (reference sequence). The CDR3 contains 10 residues. The CDR3 reads CSARAGEAFF. The CDR3 DNA is TGCAGTGCTAGAGCCGGGGAAGCTTTCTTT.

The chain joins TRBV2 to TRBJ1-4; 9 bases are shared with TRBD1. Germline trimming cut 7 bases from V and 8 bases from J; bases unmatched to any gene: 11. From germline, CDR1 is SNHLY and CDR2 FYNNEI. The CDR3 covers 15 residues. This CDR3 reads CASNKDRGSWEKLFF. The CDR3 DNA follows: TGTGCCAGCAACAAGGACAGGGGTTCCTGGGAAAAACTGTTTTTT.

The chain recombines TRBV7-3 with TRBJ2-7; perhaps TRBD1 as D (5 bases). This CDR3 is 14 amino acids long. Germline CDR1 SGHTA, CDR2 FQGTGA. Deletions cut 4 bases from V and 3 bases from J, with 13 bases between. CDR3 sequence reads: CASSSQGQGYEQYF. Written as DNA, the CDR3 is TGTGCCAGCAGCTCGCAGGGCCAGGGCTACGAGCAGTACTTC.

Only a few counts were recorded for this clone. The chain is built from TRBV21-1 and TRBJ2-7; TRBD1, the table's D call, was not compared with the DNA. TRBV21-1 is reported as a pseudogene. The CDR3 has 12 amino acids. CDR3 sequence: CASKGRDYEQYV. The CDR3, as DNA: TGTGCCAGCAAAGGCAGGGACTACGAGCAGTACGTC.

The chain recombines TRBV19 with TRBJ1-5, with a tentative D call TRBD1 (5 bases). Per the germline V gene, CDR1 is LNHDA and CDR2 is SQIVND (reference sequence). The CDR3 is 14 residues long. Trimming stripped 3 bases from V and 0 bases from J, with 6 bases between. Here the CDR3 DNA reads TGTGCCAGTAGTATGACAGATAGCAATCAGCCCCAGCATTTT. Translated, it gives CASSMTDSNQPQHF.

The J gene is TRBJ2-1, the V gene TRBV7-6; possible D gene TRBD1, 6 bases. The CDR3 sequence is 13 residues long. Trimming left V 7 bases short and J 9 bases short, with 16 bases between. Per germline, CDR1 SGHVS and CDR2 FNYEAQ. This CDR3 is CASTDRPRGEQFF. DNA for the CDR3: TGTGCCAGCACCGACAGGCCACGGGGTGAGCAGTTCTTC.